This note documents a single TCR beta chain sequence. The antigen remains undetermined. Quantitative 5'-RACE with molecular barcodes produced the TCR beta libraries. Each CDR3 protein is one row after TCRdb ran MiXCR on the 5' RACE reads. The sample holds some 240,000 distinct CDR3 sequences; 5.5% to 7.5% are singletons and the top ten take 12% to 15%. The source of the sample is a study of CD8 T cells in ankylosing spondylitis. General study findings and limits: Characteristic, it appeared, of ankylosing spondylitis blood was a TCR beta motif of several highly homologous variants. Prior work had noted some motif variants in reactive arthritis blood and synovial fluid. Peripheral blood held disease-linked clones only at relatively low frequency, and these were CD8+. Significantly higher representation of disease-linked clones was reported for matched ankylosing spondylitis synovial fluid.

Trimming took off 6 bases at V and 2 bases at J, with 18 bases between the two ends. Looked up from germline, CDR1 is KGHSH and CDR2 is LQKENI. This CDR3 region has 16 residues. The sequenced sample was blood, either unsorted or a sorted T cell fraction (not recorded which). This receptor was identified in a male donor with ankylosing spondylitis. J is TRBJ2-3 and V is TRBV18; D is perhaps TRBD2 (6 bases). The CDR3 nucleotides read TGTGCCAGCTCCTACCGGCTAGCGAGCCACACAGATACGCAGTATTTT. Protein sequence: CASSYRLASHTDTQYF.